The clone carrying this TCR beta chain was seen a handful of times. Its matching antigen is unknown. A sample-barcoded 5' primer and a J-beta primer mix were used in a second PCR of roughly 7 to 11 cycles. TCRdb ran MiXCR on the 5' RACE reads and lists one entry per CDR3 protein. This sample carries approximately 940,000 distinct CDR3 sequences, approximately 49% of them seen once, and the ten largest clones take roughly 13%. The data derive from a study of blood T cells in healthy people across ages. The germline CDR1 and CDR2 sequences are MNHEY and SVGAGI. There are 14 residues in the CDR3. The J segment lost 7 bases and the V segment lost 5 bases, leaving 7 bases of the junction unmatched. Study-level results: It was not known whether donors were CMV positive (a possible confounder of expanded clonotype changes). The recorded TCR beta diversity per million T cells decreased in a roughly linear manner with age.

Isolation per sample recovered at least 7 million PBMCs. The sequence derives from a man aged 25 to 45 in good health. Material for sequencing was blood. J is TRBJ1-4 and V is TRBV6-5, with 7 bases aligning to TRBD1. CDR3 DNA sequence: TGTGCCAGCAGTCTACAGGGGAACTTTGAAAAACTGTTTTTT. It codes for CASSLQGNFEKLFF.